This TCR beta chain was profiled in a study of CD8+ T cells in alopecia areata. Study-level points and caveats: In blood and scalp, many expanded lesional clones persisted during tofacitinib. Links between baseline CD8+ expansion and response need larger treated cohorts.

Treatment indicated: oral pan-JAK inhibitor, 5-10 mg twice daily. Collection of lesional scalp punch biopsies and peripheral blood was performed in alopecia areata patients. Both CD4+ and CD8+ T cells were separated by sorting PBMCs. Worth noting for this clone: Antigen unknown.

CDR3 length equals 16 residues. The V and J ends lost 0 bases and 4 bases respectively, with 13 bases between them. Germline CDR1 is LGHNA and CDR2 is YSLEER. Reverse transcription of extracted RNA yielded cDNA, which provided the sequencing template. The method was immunoSEQ multiplex PCR; TCRdb's version includes in-frame clones alone and lacks a portion of them. The sample consists of some 180,000 clones, roughly 50% of them appearing once. This sequence joins TRBV4-3 and TRBJ1-3; tentative D call: TRBD1 (5 bases). The sequencing used CD8+ T cells sorted from blood, collected at week 24, from a patient treated with tofacitinib. The sequence was collected from a human donor with alopecia areata. In nucleotides, the CDR3 is TGCGCCAGCAGCCAAGACGGCGCAGGGATCGGAAACACCATATATTTT. The encoded protein is CASSQDGAGIGNTIYF.